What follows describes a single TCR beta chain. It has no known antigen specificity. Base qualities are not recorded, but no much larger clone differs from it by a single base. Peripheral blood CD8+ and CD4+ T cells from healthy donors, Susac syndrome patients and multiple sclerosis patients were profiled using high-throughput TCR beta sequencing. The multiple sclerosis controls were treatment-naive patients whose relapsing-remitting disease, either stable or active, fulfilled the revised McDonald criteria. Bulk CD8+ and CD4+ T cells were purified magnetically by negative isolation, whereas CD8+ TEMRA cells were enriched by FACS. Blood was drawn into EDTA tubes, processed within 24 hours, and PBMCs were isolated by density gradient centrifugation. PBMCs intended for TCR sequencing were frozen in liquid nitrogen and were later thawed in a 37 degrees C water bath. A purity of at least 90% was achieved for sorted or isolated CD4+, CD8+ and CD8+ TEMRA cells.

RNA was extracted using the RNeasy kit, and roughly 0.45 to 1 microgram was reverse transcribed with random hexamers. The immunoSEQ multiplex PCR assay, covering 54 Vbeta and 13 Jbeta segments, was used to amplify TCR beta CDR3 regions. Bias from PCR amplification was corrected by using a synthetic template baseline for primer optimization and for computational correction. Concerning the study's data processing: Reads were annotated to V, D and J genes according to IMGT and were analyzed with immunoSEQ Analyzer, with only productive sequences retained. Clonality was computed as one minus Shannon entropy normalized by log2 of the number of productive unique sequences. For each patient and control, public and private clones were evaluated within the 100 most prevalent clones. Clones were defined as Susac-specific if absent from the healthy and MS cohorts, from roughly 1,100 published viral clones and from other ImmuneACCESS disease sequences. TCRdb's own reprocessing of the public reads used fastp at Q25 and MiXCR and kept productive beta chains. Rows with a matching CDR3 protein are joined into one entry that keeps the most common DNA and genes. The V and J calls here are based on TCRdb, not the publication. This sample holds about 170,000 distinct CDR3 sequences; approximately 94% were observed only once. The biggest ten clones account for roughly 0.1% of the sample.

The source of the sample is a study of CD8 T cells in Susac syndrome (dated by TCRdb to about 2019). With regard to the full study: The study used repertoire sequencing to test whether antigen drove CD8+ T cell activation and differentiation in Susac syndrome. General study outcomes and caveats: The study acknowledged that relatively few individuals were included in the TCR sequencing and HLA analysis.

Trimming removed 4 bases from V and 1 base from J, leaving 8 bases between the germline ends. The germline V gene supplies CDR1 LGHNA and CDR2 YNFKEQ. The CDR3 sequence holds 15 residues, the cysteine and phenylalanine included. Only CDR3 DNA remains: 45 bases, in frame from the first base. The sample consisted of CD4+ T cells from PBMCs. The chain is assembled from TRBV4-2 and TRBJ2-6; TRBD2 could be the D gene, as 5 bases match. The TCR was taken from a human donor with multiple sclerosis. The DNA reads TGTGCCAGCAGCCCGAGGGATTCTGGGGCCAACGTCCTGACTTTC. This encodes CASSPRDSGANVLTF.